Here is one T cell receptor (beta chain) with its context. The antigen remains unidentified. The table came from immunoSEQ multiplex PCR; TCRdb's copy has only in-frame clones and leaves some out. The data show some 84,000 clones, 87% seen once. Germline-derived CDR1 and CDR2 are MNHNS and SASEGT. V was shortened by 0 bases and J by 2 bases, with 10 bases between the two germline ends. CDR3 length: 16 residues. Both about-4-week and about-12-week second-dose recipients were combined. This sample was taken from a study of T cell responses to AZD1222 COVID-19 vaccine. The study's findings and limits: Mostly white British, mostly female donors; authors suggested clonal diversity may be underestimated. Close to half of all spike-specific TCRs reportedly target regions of the variants that are unmutated. Increased Spike-specific TCR breadth and depth were observed after two AZD1222 doses.

This receptor was identified in an adult who received the AZD1222 COVID-19 vaccine. The V call is TRBV6-1, the J call TRBJ1-4; the D is unclear. This sample comprised peripheral blood, obtained 28 days after the second AZD1222 dose. The CDR3 protein is CASSEAFRGTNEKLFF. The CDR3 DNA sequence: TGTGCCAGCAGTGAAGCGTTCCGCGGCACTAATGAAAAACTGTTTTTT.